A selection of T cell receptor beta chains follows, all from one sample in a study of graft-versus-host responses after intestinal transplantation. No antigens are known for them. Produced via immunoSEQ multiplex PCR; TCRdb's table is partial and in-frame only. Of 70,000 to 75,000 clones listed, approximately 88% are singletons. Sequenced here: unstimulated CD8+ T cells sorted from spleen or lymph node cells, sampled before intestinal transplant. The receptor source for this set is a human donor who received an intestinal transplant. Each CDR3 is given with its conserved first and last residue. The D gene is left open where the match is weak.

D gene	J gene	V gene	CDR3 protein	CDR3 DNA
TRBD2	TRBJ2-3	TRBV7-2	CASSPAPGGRTDTQYF	TGTGCCAGCAGCCCAGCCCCGGGGGGGCGCACAGATACGCAGTATTTT
TRBD2	TRBJ2-7	TRBV5-1	CASKRDYEQYF	TGCGCCAGCAAGCGGGATTACGAGCAGTACTTC
NA	TRBJ1-1	TRBV28	CASSLRYGQRDTEAFF	TGTGCCAGCAGTTTAAGATACGGACAGAGGGACACTGAAGCTTTCTTT
NA	TRBJ2-3	TRBV2	CASSDTVSAGNTQYF	TGTGCCAGCAGCGATACAGTGTCCGCGGGGAATACGCAGTATTTT
NA	TRBJ2-2	TRBV5-1	CASSFGGRPNTGELFF	TGCGCCAGCAGCTTCGGGGGGCGGCCGAACACCGGGGAGCTGTTTTTT
TRBD1	TRBJ2-1	TRBV28	CASSLLSGQGSDNEQFF	TGTGCCAGCAGTTTACTATCGGGACAGGGGTCTGACAATGAGCAGTTCTTC
NA	TRBJ2-7	TRBV13	CASSLAGSSSYEQYF	TGTGCCAGCAGCTTAGCAGGCTCCAGCTCCTACGAGCAGTACTTC
TRBD1	TRBJ2-5	TRBV4-1	CASSHLDRDETQYF	TGCGCCAGCAGCCACCTGGACAGGGATGAGACCCAGTACTTC
NA	TRBJ1-2	TRBV4-2	CASSRRRGREDGYTF	TGTGCCAGCAGCCGAAGGCGTGGCAGGGAGGATGGCTACACCTTC
TRBD1	TRBJ1-1	TRBV6-5	CASSTGGLMAFF	TGTGCCAGCAGTACAGGGGGCTTGATGGCTTTCTTT
TRBD2	TRBJ2-2	TRBV6-5	CASGLTSAGELFF	TGTGCCAGCGGACTTACTAGCGCCGGGGAGCTGTTTTTT
NA	TRBJ1-1	TRBV19	CASSISNTEAFF	TGTGCCAGTTCTATATCCAACACTGAAGCTTTCTTT
TRBD2	TRBJ2-3	TRBV6-1	CASSARTSGKLGLVTDTQYF	TGTGCCAGCAGTGCCAGGACTAGCGGGAAGCTGGGCCTTGTCACAGATACGCAGTATTTT
NA	TRBJ2-7	TRBV2	CASSEIGQESYEQYF	TGTGCCAGCAGTGAAATAGGCCAGGAATCCTACGAGCAGTACTTC
TRBD2	TRBJ2-3	TRBV28	CASRRLAGSTDTQYF	TGTGCCAGCAGGAGACTAGCGGGAAGCACAGATACGCAGTATTTT
TRBD2	TRBJ2-3	TRBV7-9	CASRGREGNTQYF	TGTGCCAGCAGAGGCCGGGAGGGCAATACGCAGTATTTT